This T cell receptor beta chain was sequenced during a study of cytomegalovirus exposure and HLA in healthy donors. Study-level results: Researchers reported in a later analysis that a missense DCLRE1C variant was tied to TCR beta V- and J-gene trimming. Whilst most TCR sequences proved rare, a subset of public TCRs occurred across many donors.

This clone has only one observation. The antigen is not known. CDR1 is MDHEN, CDR2 SYDVKM, per germline. V lost 4 bases, J lost 12 bases, and 10 bases lay in between. This CDR3 contains 11 residues. PCR used 60 Vbeta primers and 13 Jbeta primers. Sequenced by immunoSEQ multiplex PCR; TCRdb stores in-frame clones only, minus some. This table has about 210,000 clones, 60% to 80% appearing once. This sequence was found in a male donor in good health and CMV-seronegative. Material for sequencing was PBMCs. V usage is TRBV28 and J usage is TRBJ2-1; D possibly corresponds to TRBD1 (5 bases). This chain's CDR3 is CASSSTVGQFF. In DNA, the CDR3 is TGTGCCAGCAGTTCGACAGTGGGGCAGTTCTTC.